This TCR beta chain appears in the sequencing data of a study of cytomegalovirus exposure and HLA in healthy donors. PCR primers comprised 60 Vbeta and 13 Jbeta primers. Libraries were prepared by immunoSEQ multiplex PCR; TCRdb keeps only in-frame clonotypes and omits some of them. The sample has over 95,000 clones; around 77% are singletons. Losses at the gene ends were 5 bases for V and 1 base for J; bases not matched to a gene: 8. The CDR3 runs 16 residues. Per the germline V gene, CDR1 is MDHEN and CDR2 is SYDVKM. The sample taken for sequencing was PBMCs. The sequence came from a man between 40 and 49 years old in good health and CMV-seropositive. The chain recombines TRBV28 with TRBJ2-3; 8 bases line up with TRBD2. CDR3 amino acids: CASSGERGLRTDTQYF. As DNA, the CDR3 is TGTGCCAGCAGTGGGGAGCGGGGGTTACGCACAGATACGCAGTATTTT.